This is a list of T cell receptor beta chains from one sample in a study of shared clonotypes between healthy human individuals. Assay used: immunoSEQ multiplex PCR; TCRdb lists only in-frame clones, some missing. The table lists some 500,000 clones, more than 95% of them singletons, with nearly 0.065% in the top ten. Sequencing was done on a sample of naive CD4+ T cells sorted from blood. The receptors come from a woman aged 25 to 39 in good health. The CDR3 runs from the conserved cysteine through the conserved F or W. D genes are given only for firm matches. Size is stated for part of the rows, as once, few or many counts, or as a class when the clone is expanded.

.	.	TRBV18	TRBJ2-7	CASSPRDGSYEQYF	TGTGCCAGCTCACCTCGGGACGGAAGCTACGAGCAGTACTTC
.	once	TRBV6-1	TRBJ2-3	CASSEAGDTQYF	TGTGCCAGCAGTGAAGCGGGAGATACGCAGTATTTT
.	.	TRBV7-2	TRBJ2-7	CASSWGGGTKAYEQYF	TGTGCCAGCAGCTGGGGGGGCGGGACTAAAGCCTACGAGCAGTACTTC
.	.	TRBV5-4	TRBJ2-5	CASSPRTDGPVTQYF	TGTGCCAGCAGCCCCAGGACCGACGGACCAGTGACCCAGTACTTC
.	.	TRBV27	TRBJ2-3	CASRGDTQYF	TGTGCCAGCAGGGGGGATACGCAGTATTTT
.	few	TRBV10-1	TRBJ1-1	CASGSSGGTEAFF	TGCGCCAGCGGATCCAGTGGGGGAACTGAAGCTTTCTTT
TRBD1	.	TRBV4-2	TRBJ2-1	CASSQGGQGYNEQFF	TGTGCCAGCAGCCAAGGGGGACAGGGTTACAATGAGCAGTTCTTC
.	.	TRBV28	TRBJ2-1	CASSFGFRGVYNEQFF	TGTGCCAGCAGTTTCGGGTTCAGGGGGGTGTACAATGAGCAGTTCTTC
.	.	TRBV28	TRBJ1-5	CASKKGLYSNQPQHF	TGTGCCAGCAAGAAGGGGCTCTATAGCAATCAGCCCCAGCATTTT
.	.	TRBV18	TRBJ1-1	CASSLGQGNTEAFF	TGTGCCAGCTCACTGGGCCAGGGGAACACTGAAGCTTTCTTT
.	.	TRBV7-9	TRBJ1-1	CASSLSWAEAFF	TGTGCCAGCAGCCTCAGTTGGGCTGAAGCTTTCTTT
.	few	TRBV5-4	TRBJ1-5	CASSKRGSAQPQHF	TGTGCCAGCAGTAAGCGAGGTTCGGCTCAGCCCCAGCATTTT
.	.	TRBV5-1	TRBJ2-5	CASSLPSGQETQYF	TGCGCCAGCAGCTTGCCGTCGGGACAAGAGACCCAGTACTTC
.	.	TRBV5-1	TRBJ2-1	CASSFSSSYNEQFF	TGCGCCAGCAGCTTTTCGAGCTCCTACAATGAGCAGTTCTTC
.	.	TRBV28	TRBJ2-6	CASKWERSSGANVLTF	TGTGCCAGCAAGTGGGAGCGGAGCTCTGGGGCCAACGTCCTGACTTTC